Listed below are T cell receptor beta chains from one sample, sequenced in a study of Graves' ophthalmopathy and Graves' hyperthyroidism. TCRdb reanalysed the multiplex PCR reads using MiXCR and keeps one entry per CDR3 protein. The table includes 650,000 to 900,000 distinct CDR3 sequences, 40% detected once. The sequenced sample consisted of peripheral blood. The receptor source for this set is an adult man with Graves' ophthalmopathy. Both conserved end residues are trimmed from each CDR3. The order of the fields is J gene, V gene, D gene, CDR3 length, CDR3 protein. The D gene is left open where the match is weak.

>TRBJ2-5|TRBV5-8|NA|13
ASSLAGVSLETQY
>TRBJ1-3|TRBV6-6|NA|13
ASSYLDPSGNTIY
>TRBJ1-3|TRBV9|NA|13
ASSVSGALGNTIY
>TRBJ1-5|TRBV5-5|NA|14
ASSPGARSLGQPQH
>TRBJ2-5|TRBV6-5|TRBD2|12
ASSYSGGSKTQY
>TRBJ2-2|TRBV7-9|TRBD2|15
ASSQPGLEDGTGELF
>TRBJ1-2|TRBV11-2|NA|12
ASSYGTSDYGYT
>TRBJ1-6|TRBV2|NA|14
ASSEQTRADNSPLH
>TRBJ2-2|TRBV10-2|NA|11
ASSAGEAGELF
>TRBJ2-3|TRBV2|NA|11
ASSVGSTDTQY
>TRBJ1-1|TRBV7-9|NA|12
ASSSRLTNTEAF
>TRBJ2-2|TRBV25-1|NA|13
ASSSTAGNTGELF
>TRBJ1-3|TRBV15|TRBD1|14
ATRGMTGKTGNTIY
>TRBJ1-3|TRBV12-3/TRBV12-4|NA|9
ASQQGNTIY
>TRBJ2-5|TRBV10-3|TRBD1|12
AISAGTAEETQY
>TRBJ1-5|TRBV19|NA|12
ASTSLGINQPQH
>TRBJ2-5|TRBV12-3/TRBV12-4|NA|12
ASSSSRVQETQY
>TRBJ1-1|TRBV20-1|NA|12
SARDFRLYTEAF
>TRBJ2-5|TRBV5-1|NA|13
ASSLGSYSKETQY
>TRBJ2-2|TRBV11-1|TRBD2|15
ASSVRLAGLNAGELF
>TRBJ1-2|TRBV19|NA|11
ARPAKGSYGYT
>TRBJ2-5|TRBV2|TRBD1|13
ASNPRTGPEETQY
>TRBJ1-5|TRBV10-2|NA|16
ASSAIGGGRLPNQPQH
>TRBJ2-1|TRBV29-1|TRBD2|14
SVEGFGGSEYNEQF
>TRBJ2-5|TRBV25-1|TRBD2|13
ASSVYGGYQETQY
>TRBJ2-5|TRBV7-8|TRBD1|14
ASSDPGQGVVETQY
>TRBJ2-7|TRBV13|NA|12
ASSTSKDGYEQY
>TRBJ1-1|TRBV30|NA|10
AWSVWVSEAF
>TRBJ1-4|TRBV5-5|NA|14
ASSLQGGRANEKLF
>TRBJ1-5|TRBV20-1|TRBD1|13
SARDPGGRNQPQH
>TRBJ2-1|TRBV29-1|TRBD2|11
SVVLAALNEQF
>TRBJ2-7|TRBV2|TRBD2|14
ASSPRLAGGRYEQY